Listed here are 28 T cell receptor beta chains from one sample, sequenced in a study of regulatory T cells in long-lasting Graves disease. The time point was: persistent/refractory GD, antithyroid drugs over 5 years with positive TRAb. TCR sequences were obtained from RNA taken from PBMCs. HTBI primers from iRepertoire and Arm-PCR of CDR3 regions yielded the TCR beta libraries. TCRdb redid the calling of the multiplex PCR reads with MiXCR, one entry per CDR3 protein. The sample lists a few hundred thousand distinct CDR3 sequences, 23% seen once, with 26% in the top ten. Specimen: peripheral blood mononuclear cells (PBMCs), collected when the disease was refractory, from a patient treated with antithyroid drugs. These receptors came from a female donor with Graves disease.

Points on this clonotype: At one end, the junction sequence differs from germline, possibly due to a read error. The genes are TRBV11-1 and TRBJ2-7, with D possibly matching TRBD2 (6 bases). Germline assignment: CDR1 SGHAT and CDR2 FQDESV (reference sequence). CDR3 length equals 15 residues. CDR3 sequence (DNA): TGTGCCGGCAGCTCCGGAGGGGCGGATGGGGACGAGCAGTACTTC. Protein sequence: CAGSSGGADGDEQYF.

V is TRBV2 and J is TRBJ2-3, with D unresolved. The CDR3 covers 14 residues. V shed 3 bases and J shed 0 bases, with 7 bases lying between them. Germline CDR1 reads SNHLY; CDR2 reads FYNNEI. Written as DNA, the CDR3 is TGTGCCAGCAGTGAGATCTTTAGCACAGATACGCAGTATTTT. As protein: CASSEIFSTDTQYF.

The chain couples TRBV9 to TRBJ2-1, with 11 bases fitting TRBD2. The CDR3 is 14 amino acids. Germline V gene data show CDR1 as SGDLS and CDR2 as YYNGEE. J lost 5 bases, V lost 2 bases, and 0 bases had no gene match. CDR3 sequence: CASSVGLADNEQFF. The CDR3 DNA sequence: TGTGCCAGCAGCGTGGGACTAGCGGACAATGAGCAGTTCTTC.

This clonotype was counted between two and nine times. The rearrangement uses TRBV7-9 and TRBJ1-4; 8 bases are shared with TRBD1. Germline-derived CDR1 and CDR2 are SEHNR and FQNEAQ (reference sequence). The CDR3 contains 16 residues. V was pared by 3 bases and J by 0 bases, with 3 bases of the junction left unmatched. DNA of the CDR3: TGTGCCAGCAGCTTCCAGGGGGCACCAACTAATGAAAAACTGTTTTTT. Its translation is CASSFQGAPTNEKLFF.

The V gene is TRBV29-1, the J gene TRBJ2-5; 8 bases are shared with TRBD1. The CDR3 contains 14 residues. Germline V CDR1 and CDR2: SQVTM, ANQGSEA. V shed 7 bases and J 4 bases; nucleotides not matched to a gene: 11. CDR3: CSAPAGTGLETQYF. CDR3 DNA sequence: TGCAGCGCTCCTGCCGGGACAGGCTTAGAGACCCAGTACTTC.

This chain uses TRBV12-3 or TRBV12-4 with TRBJ2-7, with TRBD1 matching over 8 bases. The CDR3 has 15 residues. With 6 bases clipped from V and 7 bases from J, the junction kept 14 bases outside the gene matches. In DNA, the CDR3 is TGTGCCAGCAGGCATGGGACAGGATATACCGGGGAGCAGTACTTC. It codes for CASRHGTGYTGEQYF.

The V and J genes are TRBV5-1 and TRBJ1-5, with 8 bases identical to TRBD1. Germline V gives CDR1 SGHRS, CDR2 YFSETQ. This CDR3 is built from 16 residues. V dropped 5 bases and J dropped 3; count of bases not matched to a gene: 10. The CDR3 here is CASSTPGTGPNQPQHF. DNA for the CDR3: TGCGCCAGCAGTACCCCCGGGACAGGACCCAATCAGCCCCAGCATTTT.

The chain has TRBV19 and TRBJ1-5, with D unresolved. Germline V gene data show CDR1 as LNHDA and CDR2 as SQIVND (reference sequence). V lost 1 base to trimming and J lost 5 bases, with 12 bases between them. This CDR3 has 15 residues. CDR3 protein: CASSIGSGDYQPQHF. DNA for the CDR3: TGTGCCAGTAGTATAGGTTCAGGCGATTATCAGCCCCAGCATTTT.

About this clonotype itself: This could be a read error, since a much larger clone is one nucleotide away. V is TRBV7-8 and J is TRBJ1-5; no firm D call. The CDR3 covers 14 residues. Germline V gene lookup returns CDR1 SGHVS and CDR2 FQNEAQ. CDR3 loop: CTSSSGVKRQPQHF. CDR3 coding DNA: TGTACCAGCAGCTCCGGTGTGAAGCGGCAGCCCCAGCATTTT.

The chain combines TRBV30 with TRBJ2-2, with 7 bases fitting TRBD1. Germline V lookup: CDR1 GTSNPN, CDR2 SVGIG (reference sequence). V lost 3 bases, J lost 5 bases, and 18 bases stayed unmatched. This CDR3 spans 18 amino acids. Written as DNA, the CDR3 is TGTGCCTGGAGAGTCCCCAAGCCTCCGGGCAGGGGGACCGGGGAGCTGTTTTTT. As protein: CAWRVPKPPGRGTGELFF.

The sample holds many counts of this clonotype. The V and J genes are TRBV2 and TRBJ1-5; D ambiguous. V was cut by 9 bases and J by 3 bases, with 12 bases left in between. Germline values: CDR1 SNHLY, CDR2 FYNNEI. The CDR3 contains 13 residues. CDR3 sequence (DNA): TGTGCCAGTGAGCCAGGCGTCAATCAGCCCCAGCATTTT. Its translation is CASEPGVNQPQHF.

The chain is built from TRBV20-1 and TRBJ2-1, with D unresolved. The germline V gene encodes CDR1 DFQATT and CDR2 SNEGSKA (reference sequence). This CDR3 region has 15 residues. V shed 0 bases and J shed 0 bases, with 9 bases lying between them. The CDR3: CSARDHGRSYNEQFF. The CDR3 nucleotides read TGCAGTGCTAGAGATCATGGCCGCTCCTACAATGAGCAGTTCTTC.

The chain is built from TRBV20-1 and TRBJ2-5; D could derive from TRBD1 or TRBD2 (6 bases each). V lost 0 bases to trimming and J lost 1 base, with 12 bases between them. Germline lookup yields CDR1 DFQATT and CDR2 SNEGSKA (reference sequence). CDR3 length: 15 residues. The CDR3 protein is CSARDGGHSQETQYF. The CDR3, as DNA: TGCAGTGCTAGAGACGGGGGACATAGCCAAGAGACCCAGTACTTC.

This clonotype was seen ten or more times. The rearrangement joins TRBV2 to TRBJ1-5; D possibly corresponds to TRBD1 (6 bases). The CDR3 contains 15 residues. Germline CDR1 reads SNHLY; CDR2 reads FYNNEI. V gave up 6 bases and J gave up 2 bases, with 14 bases separating them. This CDR3 reads CASRGAGIGNQPQHF. The CDR3 DNA is TGTGCCAGCAGGGGGGCGGGTATCGGCAATCAGCCCCAGCATTTT. Supplemented by reference TRBV2 and TRBJ1-5, the full variable domain reads EPEVTQTPSHQVTQMGQEVILRCVPISNHLYFYWYRQILGQKVEFLVSFYNNEISEKSEIFDDQFSVERPDGSNFTLKIRSTKLEDSAMYFCASRGAGIGNQPQHFGDGTRLSIL.

This clonotype showed up just a few times. The chain links TRBV2 to TRBJ2-1, with a tentative D call TRBD2 (6 bases). The germline V gene has CDR1 SNHLY and CDR2 FYNNEI. Trimming took 7 bases from V and 10 from J, leaving 17 bases between them. CDR3 length: 13 residues. CDR3: CASKLLAQSEQFF. CDR3 DNA sequence: TGTGCCAGCAAACTACTAGCCCAGAGCGAGCAGTTCTTC.

This clonotype has only a few counts. One junction end disagrees with the germline gene, perhaps due to a read error. The CDR3 DNA reads as TGTGCCAGCAGTCCAGAGCCGAACACTGAAGCTTTCTTT. It yields the protein CASSPEPNTEAFF. This chain uses TRBV5-1 with TRBJ1-1; D unclear. Germline CDR1 SGHRS, CDR2 YFSETQ. This CDR3 spans 13 amino acids.

V and J are TRBV30 and TRBJ2-7; D is unresolved. The CDR3 is made up of 11 amino acids. Trimming removed 4 bases from V and 2 bases from J, with 6 bases in between. Germline values: CDR1 GTSNPN, CDR2 SVGIG (reference sequence). CDR3 DNA sequence: TGTGCCTGGACAGAGACCTACGAGCAGTACTTC. Translating it yields CAWTETYEQYF.

Comment on this clonotype: This sequence may be a read error, since a much larger clone differs from it by one base. V and J are TRBV12-3 or TRBV12-4 and TRBJ1-1; 7 bases agree with TRBD1. This CDR3 has 13 amino acids. The DNA of the CDR3 is TGTGCCAGCAGTTACGACAGGGCCACTGAAGCTTCCTTT. Its protein is CASSYDRATEASF.

This clonotype was observed many times. This chain joins TRBV7-8 and TRBJ2-7; no clear D gene. The CDR3 extends over 13 amino acids. Trimming stripped 4 bases from V and 6 bases from J, with 13 bases between. From germline, CDR1 is SGHVS and CDR2 FQNEAQ. Here the CDR3 DNA reads TGTGCCAGCAGCTCGACACACTACTTCGAGCAGTACTTC. It codes for CASSSTHYFEQYF.

This clonotype was seen a handful of times. This chain connects TRBV7-9 to TRBJ2-2; D unclear. Looked up from germline, CDR1 is SEHNR and CDR2 is FQNEAQ (reference sequence). This CDR3 is built from 15 residues. V lost 2 bases and J lost 3, with 10 bases in between. CDR3 DNA sequence: TGTGCCAGCAGCTTATCCTCAGGATACACCGGGGAGCTGTTTTTT. Translated, it gives CASSLSSGYTGELFF.

The sample holds many counts of this clonotype. The chain recombines TRBV11-2 with TRBJ2-5, with 8 bases that match TRBD2. CDR3 size: 14 residues. From germline, CDR1 is SGHAT and CDR2 FQNNGV. The V and J ends lost 2 bases and 11 bases, in that order; junction bases with no gene match: 10. The CDR3 protein is CASSLSPSGPIQYF. The CDR3, as DNA: TGTGCCAGCAGCTTATCACCTAGCGGGCCCATACAGTACTTC.

In this sample, this clonotype turned up many times. The V gene is TRBV6-1, the J gene TRBJ2-7; unclear D gene. Trimming left V 6 bases short and J 6 bases short, with 9 bases between. The germline gives CDR1 MNHNS, CDR2 SASEGT. The CDR3 length is 11 residues. CDR3 in DNA: TGTGCCAGCAGCACCCATGGCGAGCAGTACTTC. Amino acids: CASSTHGEQYF.

The rearrangement joins TRBV27 to TRBJ2-7; D perhaps matches TRBD1 (7 bases). Germline assignment: CDR1 MNHEY and CDR2 SMNVEV (reference sequence). This CDR3 is 15 amino acids long. Trimming took off 3 bases at V and 1 base at J, with 13 bases between the two ends. The CDR3 sequence is CASSLRRGPSYEQYF. CDR3 nucleotide sequence: TGTGCCAGCAGTTTGAGGAGGGGGCCATCCTACGAGCAGTACTTC.

The rearrangement uses TRBV7-2 and TRBJ1-3; 7 nucleotides agree with TRBD1. This CDR3 has 16 residues. J was trimmed by 0 bases and V by 1 base; bases with no gene match: 3. Germline-derived CDR1 and CDR2 are SGHTA and FQGNSA. Here the CDR3 DNA reads TGTGCCAGCAGCTTAGGGAGGGGGCGCTCTGGAAACACCATATATTTT. As protein: CASSLGRGRSGNTIYF.

This rearrangement joins TRBV12-3 or TRBV12-4 to TRBJ2-2, with 7 bases aligning to TRBD1. The length of the CDR3 is 15 residues. With V trimmed by 9 bases and J by 2 bases, 9 bases remained unmatched. For the CDR3, the DNA is TGTGCCAGTATTCCGGGACAGCTTAACACCGGGGAGCTGTTTTTT. Protein product: CASIPGQLNTGELFF.

Notes on this clonotype: One base away lies a much larger clone, so this may be a sequencing read error. V gene TRBV6-2 or TRBV6-3 combines with J gene TRBJ1-1; D is perhaps TRBD1 (6 bases). Germline CDR1 is MNHEY and CDR2 is SVGEGT. This CDR3 contains 14 residues. Trimming took off 5 bases at V and 4 bases at J, with 14 bases between the two ends. The CDR3 sequence: CASSPTGLGTEAFF. For the CDR3, the DNA is TGTGCCAGCAGTCCCACAGGGTTGGGCACTGAAGCTTTCTTT.

This clonotype was found many times. At one boundary the junction diverges from the germline segment, which might be a read error. The chain employs TRBV12-3 or TRBV12-4 and TRBJ1-6; no reliable D call. The CDR3 has 13 amino acids. DNA for the CDR3: TGTGCCAGCGGTTTAGGAAGGCCCAATTCCCTCCACTTT. This sequence encodes CASGLGRPNSLHF.

This clonotype turned up a few times. The chain joins TRBV19 to TRBJ2-5, with D possibly matching TRBD1 (6 bases). The V end was cut by 4 bases, the J end by 1 base, with 10 bases between. The CDR3 covers 14 residues. The V gene's germline CDR1 is LNHDA and CDR2 SQIVND (reference sequence). The CDR3 DNA reads TGTGCCAGTAGTAGCCGGACAGTCCAAGAGACCCAGTACTTC. It is translated as CASSSRTVQETQYF.